These T cell receptor beta chains were read from a single sample in a study of T cell responses to AZD1222 COVID-19 vaccine. The repertoire was sequenced with immunoSEQ multiplex PCR; TCRdb's copy has only in-frame clones and lacks some. Among approximately 110,000 clones listed, about nine tenths were seen once. Sequenced here: peripheral blood, sampled on day 0 of AZD1222 vaccination. The source is an adult in good health. The conserved cysteine and the conserved F or W are not part of the CDR3 here. The D gene is left open where the match is weak. Some rows mark clone size as missing; the rest say once, few, many or name a class of expanded clone.

>-|TRBV7-2|-
ASSSQASVEQY
>-|TRBV3-1/TRBV3-2|TRBD1
ASSQWDRDYGYT
>-|TRBV12-3/TRBV12-4|-
ASSFDKQETQY
>-|TRBV11-1|TRBD1
ASSNRGRGGYT
>-|TRBV18|-
ASSPRSGGIDEQY
>-|TRBV9|-
ASSGDFLGDEQF
>once|TRBV7-2|TRBD2
ASSLGASAGRSGETQY
>once|TRBV7-2|TRBD2
ASSLRSGGAIDTQY
>-|TRBV18|-
ASSPLTSSASDTQY
>-|TRBV4-2|-
ASSQESTRGNTIY
>-|TRBV6-5|-
ASMRGENTGELF
>once|TRBV5-1|-
ASSPGTSTGELF
>-|TRBV5-4|-
ASSIDRQETQY
>-|TRBV5-1|TRBD1
ASSTGQGFDEQY
>-|TRBV30|TRBD1
AWMGQGDTEAF
>-|TRBV7-2|-
ASSLVIGAINEKLF
>-|TRBV3-1/TRBV3-2|-
ASSQGRGHYGYT
>-|TRBV19|TRBD1
ASSPGTGGAGGSEAF
>-|TRBV3-1/TRBV3-2|-
ASSQSQGNQPQH
>-|TRBV4-2|TRBD2
ASSPPSGRAWETQY
>-|TRBV6-5|-
ASRDQASSDTQY
>-|TRBV7-9|-
ASSFVGNNSPLH